A selection of T cell receptor beta chains follows, all from one sample in a study of T cells in Graves' hyperthyroidism and ophthalmopathy. MiXCR, run by TCRdb on the multiplex PCR reads, gives a single entry per CDR3 protein. This sample has some 550,000 distinct CDR3 sequences, with roughly a sixth found just once. Sequencing was performed on blood. The receptor source for this set is a woman aged 40 to 50 with Graves' ophthalmopathy. Both conserved end residues are part of each CDR3. D genes are given only for firm matches. A clone size is listed for some rows: how often the clone was seen (once, few, many), or a class if it is expanded.

j_gene	d_gene	abundance	v_gene	CDR3aa	CDR3nt
TRBJ1-4	TRBD1	few	TRBV20-1	CSARKMTGAKEKLFF	TGCAGTGCTAGAAAAATGACAGGGGCGAAAGAAAAACTGTTTTTT
TRBJ1-6	TRBD1	many	TRBV3-1	CASSQSGQGGTPLHF	TGTGCCAGCAGCCAGTCTGGACAGGGAGGGACACCCCTCCACTTT
TRBJ2-7	NA	few	TRBV7-9	CASSTGRSSYEQYF	TGTGCCAGCAGCACGGGACGGAGCTCCTACGAGCAGTACTTC
TRBJ2-5	TRBD1	NA	TRBV9	CASSVGGQGFETQYF	TGTGCCAGCAGCGTAGGAGGACAGGGGTTTGAGACCCAGTACTTC
TRBJ2-3	NA	few	TRBV6-1	CASRKDPTDTQYF	TGTGCCAGCAGAAAGGACCCCACAGATACGCAGTATTTT
TRBJ1-2	NA	few	TRBV29-1	CSVVDSFYGYTF	TGCAGCGTTGTGGACAGCTTCTATGGCTACACCTTC
TRBJ1-1	TRBD1	many	TRBV12-3/TRBV12-4	CASSFPGQGYTEAFF	TGTGCCAGCAGTTTCCCAGGACAGGGATATACTGAAGCTTTCTTT
TRBJ2-1	TRBD2	many	TRBV27	CASSNYGRTSGTIYNEQFF	TGTGCCAGCAGTAACTATGGCAGGACTAGCGGGACGATATACAATGAGCAGTTCTTC
TRBJ1-5	NA	many	TRBV18	CASSQDSNQPQHF	TGTGCCAGCTCACAAGATAGCAATCAGCCCCAGCATTTT
TRBJ1-6	NA	few	TRBV3-1	CASSQEWRSSYNSPLHF	TGTGCCAGCAGCCAAGAATGGCGAAGCTCCTATAATTCACCCCTCCACTTT
TRBJ2-3	TRBD2	NA	TRBV6-1	CASSDSASGSDTQYF	TGTGCCAGCAGTGACTCTGCTAGCGGGAGTGATACGCAGTATTTT
TRBJ2-5	NA	few	TRBV20-1	CSADAGTSGTGTQYF	TGCAGTGCCGACGCCGGGACATCCGGAACGGGGACCCAGTACTTC
TRBJ1-4	TRBD1	few	TRBV19	CASSTPGQWEKLFF	TGTGCCAGTAGTACACCGGGACAGTGGGAAAAACTGTTTTTT
TRBJ2-3	NA	many	TRBV25-1	CAIGEGAPSTDTQYF	TGTGCCATCGGGGAAGGGGCGCCTAGCACAGATACGCAGTATTTT
TRBJ1-1	NA	many	TRBV7-9	CASSLVTGRTEAFF	TGTGCCAGCAGCTTAGTCACAGGGCGCACTGAAGCTTTCTTT
TRBJ1-5	NA	NA	TRBV7-6	CASSLVQGPNQPQHF	TGTGCCAGCAGCTTAGTCCAGGGCCCCAATCAGCCCCAGCATTTT
TRBJ2-5	TRBD2	many	TRBV3-1	CASSRGTGGPEETQYF	TGTGCCAGCAGCCGCGGAACGGGAGGGCCGGAAGAGACCCAGTACTTC
TRBJ2-7	TRBD1	many	TRBV20-1	CSARAKDRPYEQYF	TGCAGTGCTAGAGCTAAGGACAGGCCCTACGAGCAGTACTTC
TRBJ1-6	TRBD1	NA	TRBV11-2	CASSPTDRGLAPDSPLHF	TGTGCCAGCAGCCCAACGGACAGGGGACTCGCCCCGGATTCACCCCTCCACTTT
TRBJ2-7	NA	few	TRBV4-1	CASSPHSASYEQYF	TGCGCCAGCAGCCCTCACTCGGCTTCCTACGAGCAGTACTTC
TRBJ2-2	NA	few	TRBV12-3/TRBV12-4	CASSPGVDTGELFF	TGTGCCAGCAGCCCCGGCGTGGACACCGGGGAGCTGTTTTTT
TRBJ1-6	NA	few	TRBV20-1	CSARGATYNSPLHF	TGCAGTGCTAGAGGGGCGACCTATAATTCACCCCTCCACTTT
TRBJ2-7	NA	many	TRBV19	CASSMGQAYEQYF	TGTGCCAGTAGTATGGGGCAGGCCTACGAGCAGTACTTC
TRBJ2-1	NA	few	TRBV7-9	CASSSHPRVPLHNEQFF	TGTGCCAGCAGCTCACACCCGAGGGTCCCTTTACACAATGAGCAGTTCTTC
TRBJ2-5	NA	many	TRBV11-2	CASSLRLDDQETQYF	TGTGCCAGCAGCTTACGGTTGGACGACCAAGAGACCCAGTACTTC
TRBJ2-7	TRBD1	many	TRBV28	CASRWTGGAYEQYF	TGTGCCAGCAGATGGACAGGGGGAGCGTACGAGCAGTACTTC
TRBJ2-1	TRBD2	NA	TRBV7-9	CASSLGLAGGVRQFF	TGTGCCAGCAGCTTAGGTCTAGCGGGGGGGGTGCGGCAGTTCTTC
TRBJ1-6	TRBD1	few	TRBV6-1	CASKGQGNSPLHF	TGTGCCAGCAAAGGACAGGGTAATTCACCCCTCCACTTT
TRBJ2-3	NA	many	TRBV28	CASTLRQGTDTQYF	TGTGCCAGCACTCTACGACAGGGCACAGATACGCAGTATTTT
TRBJ1-5	TRBD1	many	TRBV3-1	CASSPGTGGYQPQHF	TGTGCCAGCAGCCCGGGGACAGGGGGGTATCAGCCCCAGCATTTT
TRBJ2-7	NA	few	TRBV4-1	CASSQGPSRVDEQYF	TGCGCCAGCAGCCAAGGCCCTAGCAGGGTCGACGAGCAGTACTTC
TRBJ1-4	NA	few	TRBV9	CASSPRGATNEKLFF	TGTGCCAGCAGCCCCCGGGGTGCAACTAATGAAAAACTGTTTTTT
TRBJ2-5	TRBD1	NA	TRBV7-8	CASSHRGTQETQYF	TGTGCCAGCAGCCACAGGGGGACCCAAGAGACCCAGTACTTC
TRBJ2-1	NA	many	TRBV18	CASSPRFGSGVGDEQFF	TGTGCCAGCTCACCGAGGTTTGGGAGCGGAGTGGGCGATGAGCAGTTCTTC
TRBJ2-3	NA	many	TRBV19	CASSIASLDTQYF	TGTGCCAGTAGTATCGCCTCCCTGGATACGCAGTATTTT
TRBJ2-3	TRBD2	few	TRBV18	CASSPPASGGATDTQYF	TGTGCCAGCTCACCACCGGCCAGCGGGGGAGCCACAGATACGCAGTATTTT
TRBJ2-7	TRBD2	NA	TRBV6-2/TRBV6-3	CASSYAGTNKQYF	TGTGCCAGCAGTTACGCGGGGACTAACAAGCAGTACTTC
TRBJ2-3	NA	NA	TRBV30	CAWMRLAGDTQYF	TGTGCCTGGATGCGGCTAGCAGGGGATACGCAGTATTTT